The 10 T cell receptor beta chains listed next were all sequenced from one sample in a study of T cells in Graves' hyperthyroidism and ophthalmopathy. RNA transcripts provided the source from which TCR beta CDR3 regions were amplified. When the TCR CDR3 underwent first-round RT-PCR, the HTBI primer set was used. TCRdb used MiXCR to reprocess the multiplex PCR reads, holding one entry per CDR3 protein. This table holds 300,000 to 450,000 distinct CDR3 sequences, approximately 17% found once. What was sequenced was blood. The receptors were gathered from a woman aged 25-40 years with Graves' hyperthyroidism that later progressed to Graves' ophthalmopathy.

In its sample, this clonotype was seen many times. V gene TRBV9 combines with J gene TRBJ2-7, with TRBD2 identical over 7 bases. Germline CDR1 and CDR2: SGDLS and YYNGEE. V dropped 0 bases and J dropped 1; count of bases not matched to a gene: 1. CDR3 length equals 14 residues. Here the CDR3 reads CASSVGTRSYEQYF. The CDR3 nucleotides are TGTGCCAGCAGCGTAGGGACTAGGTCCTACGAGCAGTACTTC. Together with reference TRBV9 and TRBJ2-7, the CDR3 gives the full variable domain: DSGVTQTPKHLITATGQRVTLRCSPRSGDLSVYWYQQSLDQGLQFLIQYYNGEERAKGNILERFSAQQFPDLHSELNLSSLELGDSALYFCASSVGTRSYEQYFGPGTRLTVT.

Ten or more counts support this clonotype. This chain connects TRBV5-1 to TRBJ1-4, with no clear D. The V gene lost 1 base and the J gene lost 8 bases, with 18 bases spanning the gap. The CDR3 has 16 residues. Germline lookup yields CDR1 SGHRS and CDR2 YFSETQ. The CDR3 spells CASSLSSGSGFEKLFF. For the CDR3, the DNA is TGCGCCAGCAGCTTGTCCTCGGGCAGCGGCTTCGAAAAACTGTTTTTT.

This clonotype appeared many times. The chain combines TRBV20-1 with TRBJ2-1; TRBD1 agrees at 8 bases. The CDR3 sequence is 16 residues long. CDR1 and CDR2 (germline): DFQATT, SNEGSKA (reference sequence). V shed 0 bases and J 2 bases; nucleotides not matched to a gene: 6. CDR3 DNA: TGCAGTGCTAGAGACGCCACAGGGGGGACCTACAATGAGCAGTTCTTC. Translated: CSARDATGGTYNEQFF.

This chain links TRBV9 with TRBJ2-1; the match to TRBD2 covers 10 bases. Germline loops: CDR1 SGDLS, CDR2 YYNGEE. V dropped 3 bases and J dropped 0; count of bases not matched to a gene: 3. This CDR3 is 16 amino acids long. The CDR3 nucleotides read TGTGCCAGCAGCGCCCCTAGCGGGAGCTCCTACAATGAGCAGTTCTTC. It specifies CASSAPSGSSYNEQFF.

This clonotype has at least ten counts. The J gene is TRBJ2-3, the V gene TRBV5-1; D gene unclear. Trimming cost V 0 bases and J 0 bases, with 8 bases left between them. Germline lookup yields CDR1 SGHRS and CDR2 YFSETQ. The CDR3 has 15 amino acids. The chain's CDR3 is CASSLGSSSTDTQYF. Here the CDR3 DNA reads TGCGCCAGCAGCTTGGGAAGTTCTAGCACAGATACGCAGTATTTT.

This clonotype appeared many times. V gene TRBV10-1 combines with J gene TRBJ2-2; the D is unclear. V lost 4 bases to trimming and J lost 5 bases, with 2 bases between them. The V gene's germline CDR1 is WNHNN and CDR2 SYGVQD (reference sequence). This CDR3 comprises 11 residues. The CDR3 spells CASSGTGELFF. In nucleotides, the CDR3 is TGCGCCAGCAGTGGTACCGGGGAGCTGTTTTTT.

This clonotype was observed at least ten times. The genes are TRBV11-3 and TRBJ2-3; 7 nucleotides line up with TRBD1. The CDR3 runs 14 residues. Germline CDR1 and CDR2: SGHNT and YENEEA. V dropped 5 bases and J dropped 3; count of bases not matched to a gene: 5. The CDR3 protein is CASSPGQQTDTQYF. CDR3 DNA: TGTGCCAGCAGCCCGGGACAGCAAACAGATACGCAGTATTTT.

This clonotype was seen many times. The chain joins TRBV29-1 to TRBJ1-2; D not resolved. CDR1 and CDR2 (germline): SQVTM, ANQGSEA. V was trimmed by 7 bases and J by 3 bases, leaving 9 bases between them. The CDR3 runs to 11 residues. CDR3 in amino acids: CSDEEDYGYTF. DNA for the CDR3: TGCAGCGACGAGGAGGACTATGGCTACACCTTC.

This clonotype was picked up many times. An end of the junction does not agree with germline; a read error may underlie this. In nucleotides, the CDR3 is TGTGCTAGCAGCTTAAATTTGGGACAGGGAAACGAGCAGTACTTC. Its translation: CASSLNLGQGNEQYF. The rearrangement links TRBV7-7 to TRBJ2-7; 9 nucleotides agree with TRBD1. The CDR3 length is 15 residues. The germline gives CDR1 SSHAT, CDR2 FNYEAQ (reference sequence).

This clonotype was seen a few times. The V and J genes are TRBV28 and TRBJ2-3, with D uncertain. The CDR3 loop spans 14 amino acids. The V end lost 6 bases, the J end lost 0 bases, and 10 bases lay between the germline ends. Germline CDR1 reads MDHEN; CDR2 reads SYDVKM. The CDR3 here is CASSDITSTDTQYF. The CDR3 nucleotides read TGTGCCAGCAGCGACATTACTAGCACAGATACGCAGTATTTT.